The source of this T cell receptor (beta chain) is a study of T cell repertoires in ileal Crohn's disease. Study-level information: Operated complications were stricturing disease (61%) and penetrating disease (approximately 39%). Postoperative therapy was given to about half: approximately 10 thiopurines, 18 anti-TNF agents. Each sample's TCRB immunosequencing used five hundred nanograms of biopsy DNA. Study observations and caveats: Endoscopic recurrence occurred in every patient whose clonality exceeded 26.8%.

Time point specified: inflamed ileum from the surgical specimen. The CDR3 is 15 residues long. Trimming stripped 3 bases from V and 7 bases from J, with 16 bases between. Germline values: CDR1 SEHNR, CDR2 FQNEAQ (reference sequence). Comment on this clone: Its antigen is not identified.

Sequenced by immunoSEQ multiplex PCR; TCRdb stores in-frame clones only, minus some. The data hold about 18,000 clones, with about 80% observed a single time. This sequence was found in an adult with Crohn's disease. Material for sequencing was ileal tissue. V usage is TRBV7-9 and J usage is TRBJ2-1; tentatively, D is TRBD1 or TRBD2 (6 bases each). The CDR3 here is CASSLFGGRENEQFF. CDR3 nucleotides: TGTGCCAGCAGCTTGTTCGGGGGCCGAGAGAATGAGCAGTTCTTC.